There are many counts of the clone carrying this T cell receptor (beta chain). Its antigen is unidentified. The sample belongs to a study of T cells in Graves' hyperthyroidism and ophthalmopathy. Findings of the study overall: Most clonotypes expanded in thyroid above 0.001 were likewise present in blood. Progression to ophthalmopathy was predicted a median of 6.5 months early.

From RNA transcripts, TCR beta CDR3 regions were amplified. When the TCR CDR3 underwent first-round RT-PCR, the HTBI primer set was used. A single record per CDR3 protein comes from TCRdb applying MiXCR to the multiplex PCR reads. The sample carries around 580,000 distinct CDR3 sequences, 46% recorded once. Germline V gives CDR1 SGHAT, CDR2 FQNNGV. The length of the CDR3 is 14 residues. The V end was cut by 2 bases, the J end by 3 bases, with 10 bases between. This receptor was taken from a woman younger than 35 with Graves' hyperthyroidism. The specimen sequenced was peripheral blood or thyroid tissue (not recorded which). The chain employs TRBV11-2 and TRBJ1-2, with D hard to call. CDR3 amino acids: CASSLMTLDYGYTF. CDR3 nucleotide sequence: TGTGCCAGCAGCTTAATGACGCTCGACTATGGCTACACCTTC.